This is a list of T cell receptor beta chains from one sample in a study of T-cell reconstitution after alpha-beta-depleted transplantation in children. TCRdb independently ran MiXCR on the PCR reads; one entry per CDR3 protein. The repertoire holds fewer than 550,000 distinct CDR3 sequences, with roughly a tenth as singletons. The sequences come from PBMCs, collected before TCRalphabeta/CD19-depleted stem cell transplant. These receptors were taken from a child aged 2-15 years with inherited bone marrow failure, due to receive a stem cell transplant. Each CDR3 is given with its conserved first and last residue. A D gene is named only where the DNA matches it firmly. Not every row has a clone size; where given, it reads once, few, many or a size class.

few,TRBJ2-7,TRBV18,-,TGTGCCAGCTCATCTAATGGGGGGTCAACCTACGAGCAGTACTTC,CASSSNGGSTYEQYF
many,TRBJ2-1,TRBV11-2,-,TGTGCCAGCAGCTTAGTCGGCGGCAACTACAATGAGCAGTTCTTC,CASSLVGGNYNEQFF
many,TRBJ1-1,TRBV6-1,TRBD1,TGTGCCAGCACCCAGTCCCCCGGGACAGGTGAAGCTTTCTTT,CASTQSPGTGEAFF
many,TRBJ2-7,TRBV30,-,TGTGCCTGGAGTGTACTTGGGAGCCTCTACGAGCAGTACTTC,CAWSVLGSLYEQYF
-,TRBJ1-5,TRBV7-2,-,TGTGCCAGCAGCTTATACGCTCAGCCCCAGCATTTT,CASSLYAQPQHF
many,TRBJ2-1,TRBV12-3/TRBV12-4,-,TGTGCCAGCAGTTTAGGGAGGGCCGATGAGCAGTTCTTC,CASSLGRADEQFF
-,TRBJ2-3,TRBV29-1,-,TGCAGCACGACTCGGATACCTTATACGCAGTATTTT,CSTTRIPYTQYF
many,TRBJ2-1,TRBV12-3/TRBV12-4,-,TGTGCCAGCAGTTTAGATGGGAGACCCTCCTACAATGAGCAGTTCTTC,CASSLDGRPSYNEQFF
many,TRBJ2-3,TRBV7-8,TRBD2,TGTGCCAGCAGCCTACTAGCGGGAGGGCCGACGGGAACCACAGATACGCAGTATTTT,CASSLLAGGPTGTTDTQYF
many,TRBJ2-1,TRBV30,TRBD2,TGTGCCTGGCGTACTAGCGGGAGGTACAATGAGCAGTTCTTC,CAWRTSGRYNEQFF
few,TRBJ2-1,TRBV29-1,-,TGCAGCGCGGGACATATGAGGAATGAGCAGTTCTTC,CSAGHMRNEQFF
-,TRBJ2-3,TRBV7-2,TRBD2,TGTGCCAGCAGCCTTAGCGGGAGAGGAAGTACGCAGTATTTT,CASSLSGRGSTQYF
-,TRBJ2-2,TRBV4-1,-,TGCGCCAGCAGCCCACTCCTAGGCCCTTTGGGGACTGGGGAGCTGTTTTTT,CASSPLLGPLGTGELFF
-,TRBJ2-1,TRBV5-1,-,TGCGCCAGCAGCTTTCTTGCGGGGCGGATCGGTGAGCAGTTCTTC,CASSFLAGRIGEQFF
many,TRBJ2-1,TRBV27,TRBD1,TGTGCCAGCAGTACCGGACAGGGTTCGTACAATGAGCAGTTCTTC,CASSTGQGSYNEQFF
few,TRBJ1-4,TRBV29-1,TRBD1,TGCAGCGCCTCGGGACAGGGGAATGAAAAACTGTTTTTT,CSASGQGNEKLFF
few,TRBJ2-4,TRBV6-2/TRBV6-3,-,TGTGCCAGCAGTTACTCGGCAGAATCCGGCAAAAACATTCAGTACTTC,CASSYSAESGKNIQYF
few,TRBJ2-5,TRBV29-1,TRBD1,TGCAGCGTTGAAGGGGGGACAGAGGAGACCCAGTACTTC,CSVEGGTEETQYF